The 28 T cell receptor beta chains listed next were all sequenced from one sample in a study of T-cell reconstitution after alpha-beta-depleted transplantation in children. The TCRbeta library incorporated unique molecular identifiers. TCRdb fed the PCR reads into MiXCR, producing one record per CDR3 protein. Of a few hundred thousand distinct CDR3 sequences listed, about a tenth were seen once; the top ten hold less than 2.5%. Sample: PBMCs from the stem cell graft donor, taken from the stem cell graft. The receptors stem from a human donor who donated a stem cell graft to a child with acute lymphoblastic leukemia.

This clonotype has just a few counts. The chain recombines TRBV5-1 with TRBJ2-7, with D possibly being TRBD2 (6 bases). The ends were cut back, 5 bases at V and 4 bases at J, with 19 bases in the middle. CDR3 size: 15 residues. Per germline, CDR1 SGHRS and CDR2 YFSETQ. The CDR3 nucleotides are TGCGCCAGCAGGTACCGGGACCGCGGAGGGTACGAGCAGTACTTC. This sequence encodes CASRYRDRGGYEQYF.

The rearrangement joins TRBV6-2 or TRBV6-3 to TRBJ2-7; 8 bases are a match to TRBD2. CDR1 is MNHEY, CDR2 SVGEGT, per germline. Trimming at V came to 6 bases and at J to 2 bases, leaving 15 bases not matched to a gene. The CDR3 sequence is 17 residues long. DNA of the CDR3: TGTGCCAGCAGCCCTCTCTCCATAAGCGGGAGAACCTACGAGCAGTACTTC. Translation gives CASSPLSISGRTYEQYF.

This clonotype showed up many times. The V gene is TRBV29-1, the J gene TRBJ2-3; the match to TRBD1 covers 7 bases. The V gene's germline CDR1 is SQVTM and CDR2 ANQGSEA. The CDR3 has 15 amino acids. J lost 1 base, V lost 7 bases, and 11 bases had no gene match. The CDR3 DNA reads TGCAGCGCCCGGGACAGCCAATTTCGCACAGATACGCAGTATTTT. Translating it yields CSARDSQFRTDTQYF.

This chain links TRBV7-3 with TRBJ2-2; D perhaps matches TRBD1 (5 bases). This CDR3 comprises 14 residues. CDR1 SGHTA and CDR2 FQGTGA come from the germline V gene. Trimming shortened V by 3 bases and J by 6 bases, and 11 bases separated the two germline ends. CDR3 sequence reads: CASSFTAGPGELFF. The CDR3 DNA reads as TGTGCCAGCAGCTTCACCGCAGGGCCCGGGGAGCTGTTTTTT.

This clonotype came up a few times. The rearrangement joins TRBV27 to TRBJ2-1, with D perhaps TRBD1 (6 bases). Germline-derived CDR1 and CDR2 are MNHEY and SMNVEV (reference sequence). This CDR3 spans 16 amino acids. Trimming took 0 bases from V and 0 from J, leaving 9 bases between them. The CDR3 spells CASSLSGGLSYNEQFF. CDR3 sequence (DNA): TGTGCCAGCAGTTTATCAGGGGGTCTCTCCTACAATGAGCAGTTCTTC.

This clonotype was observed a few times. At one end the junction does not follow the germline gene, possibly because of a read error. This rearrangement joins TRBV20-1 to TRBJ2-3, with TRBD2 identical over 15 bases. Germline CDR1 reads DFQATT; CDR2 reads SNEGSKA (reference sequence). The CDR3 is 17 residues long. The CDR3 nucleotides are TGCAGTGCTAGAGAGTTCGGACTAGCGGGAGGGTTCGATACCCAGTATTTT. The encoded protein is CSAREFGLAGGFDTQYF.

The gene calls are TRBV6-5 and TRBJ1-4; D is undetermined. Germline V gene lookup returns CDR1 MNHEY and CDR2 SVGAGI. V shed 2 bases and J shed 0 bases, with 13 bases lying between them. CDR3 length equals 17 residues. The CDR3 region is CASSYRPYKATNEKLFF. In DNA form, the CDR3 reads TGTGCCAGCAGTTACCGTCCCTACAAGGCAACTAATGAAAAACTGTTTTTT.

This clonotype has only a few counts. CDR3 sequence reads: CSARDPQGAGTDTQYF. The CDR3 DNA reads as TGCAGTGCTAGAGACCCGCAGGGGGCTGGCACAGATACGCAGTATTTT. The V call is TRBV20-1, the J call TRBJ2-3; TRBD1 agrees at 8 bases. The trim removed 0 bases at V and 1 base at J, leaving 6 bases unmatched. The CDR3 runs to 16 residues. Germline CDR1 and CDR2: DFQATT and SNEGSKA (reference sequence).

This rearrangement joins TRBV3-1 to TRBJ2-1, with TRBD2 identical over 13 bases. This CDR3 is built from 16 residues. Germline loops: CDR1 LGHDT, CDR2 YNNKEL (reference sequence). J was trimmed by 9 bases and V by 4 bases; bases with no gene match: 9. This CDR3 is CASSPSGTSGIGEQFF. CDR3 bases: TGTGCCAGCAGCCCATCCGGGACTAGCGGGATCGGTGAGCAGTTCTTC.

There are a few counts of this clonotype. The V and J genes are TRBV30 and TRBJ1-1; unclear D gene. V lost 4 bases and J lost 8, with 5 bases in between. Germline lookup yields CDR1 GTSNPN and CDR2 SVGIG (reference sequence). The CDR3 extends over 9 amino acids. CDR3 in DNA: TGTGCCTGGAAGAAGGAAGCTTTCTTT. Translation: CAWKKEAFF.

This clonotype appeared a few times. The CDR3 region has the DNA TGCGCCAGCAGCCAAGGGTCAGGGAGCCCTGAAGCTTTCTTT. This gives the protein CASSQGSGSPEAFF. The rearrangement joins TRBV4-3 to TRBJ1-1; TRBD1 might be the D (5 bases). The CDR3 has 14 residues. The V gene lost 1 base and the J gene lost 6 bases, with 12 bases spanning the gap. Per the germline V gene, CDR1 is LGHNA and CDR2 is YSLEER.

This clonotype appeared a few times. This chain links TRBV3-1 with TRBJ1-5, with D unresolved. CDR3 length equals 15 residues. Trimming stripped 4 bases from V and 6 bases from J, with 16 bases between. Germline CDR1 and CDR2: LGHDT and YNNKEL (reference sequence). CDR3 sequence: CASSLKRSWGQPQHF. The CDR3 DNA sequence: TGTGCCAGCAGCCTCAAAAGGAGTTGGGGTCAGCCCCAGCATTTT.

This clonotype was recorded a few times. This chain connects TRBV18 to TRBJ2-7; D is perhaps TRBD2 (5 bases). V was pared by 2 bases and J by 2 bases, with 10 bases between. The CDR3 runs to 14 residues. Germline CDR1 and CDR2: KGHSH and LQKENI. The CDR3 loop reads CASSPGSSTYEQYF. For the CDR3, the DNA is TGTGCCAGCTCACCAGGGAGCAGCACCTACGAGCAGTACTTC.

This clonotype has ten or more counts. The V call is TRBV29-1, the J call TRBJ2-1; D uncertain. Germline V gene lookup returns CDR1 SQVTM and CDR2 ANQGSEA. The CDR3 covers 12 residues. The V gene lost 3 bases and the J gene lost 9 bases, with 12 bases spanning the gap. The CDR3 reads CSVDLMSAEQFF. The CDR3, as DNA: TGCAGCGTTGATTTAATGTCCGCTGAGCAGTTCTTC.

V and J are TRBV28 and TRBJ2-3, with 9 bases lining up with TRBD2. Germline assignment: CDR1 MDHEN and CDR2 SYDVKM. This CDR3 contains 15 residues. After removal of 6 bases from V and 4 bases from J, the junction contained 8 bases not matched to a gene. The CDR3: CASRGTSRSSDTQYF. DNA of the CDR3: TGTGCCAGCAGGGGGACTAGCCGGAGTTCAGATACGCAGTATTTT.

CDR3 loop: CSVVLLGDTQYF. The CDR3 DNA reads as TGCAGCGTTGTTTTGCTGGGAGATACGCAGTATTTT. The chain couples TRBV29-1 to TRBJ2-3; no firm D call. V shed 4 bases and J shed 5 bases, with 10 bases lying between them. Germline-derived CDR1 and CDR2 are SQVTM and ANQGSEA. The length of the CDR3 is 12 residues.

This clonotype was recorded a few times. V and J are TRBV12-3 or TRBV12-4 and TRBJ2-7, with 7 bases fitting TRBD2. Losses at the gene ends were 4 bases for V and 5 bases for J; bases not matched to a gene: 8. This CDR3 spans 14 amino acids. The CDR3 nucleotides are TGTGCCAGCAGTTCTGGACTAGTCGCCGACGAGCAGTACTTC. Protein sequence: CASSSGLVADEQYF.

V and J are TRBV6-2 or TRBV6-3 and TRBJ2-1, with D perhaps TRBD1 (6 bases). V was pared by 5 bases and J by 0 bases, with 11 bases between. The CDR3 is made up of 15 amino acids. Germline CDR1 MNHEY, CDR2 SVGEGT. The CDR3 DNA follows: TGTGCCAGCAGTACACAGGGTACCTCCTACAATGAGCAGTTCTTC. Its protein is CASSTQGTSYNEQFF.

This chain connects TRBV14 to TRBJ2-1, with TRBD2 matching 7 bases. Losses at the gene ends were 5 bases for V and 4 bases for J; bases not matched to a gene: 14. The CDR3 covers 17 residues. The germline V gene encodes CDR1 SGHDN and CDR2 FVKESK. CDR3: CASSDLSRREWYNEQFF. CDR3 coding DNA: TGTGCCAGCAGCGATTTGAGCCGGCGGGAGTGGTACAATGAGCAGTTCTTC. The full variable domain, completed using reference TRBV14 and TRBJ2-1, is EAGVTQFPSHSVIEKGQTVTLRCDPISGHDNLYWYRRVMGKEIKFLLHFVKESKQDESGMPNNRFLAERTGGTYSTLKVQPAELEDSGVYFCASSDLSRREWYNEQFFGPGTRLTVL.

This clonotype was found many times. The V and J genes are TRBV7-9 and TRBJ2-1; possibly TRBD2 for D (5 bases). CDR3 size: 13 residues. Trimming took 5 bases from V and 4 from J, leaving 9 bases between them. The V gene's germline CDR1 is SEHNR and CDR2 FQNEAQ (reference sequence). The CDR3 protein is CASSADSYNEQFF. CDR3 nucleotide sequence: TGTGCCAGCAGCGCGGACTCGTACAATGAGCAGTTCTTC.

In this sample, this clonotype turned up many times. V gene TRBV4-3 combines with J gene TRBJ1-1; no clear D gene. The germline V and J ends were trimmed by 4 bases and 2 bases, with 14 bases remaining between them. The CDR3 has 15 amino acids. CDR1 LGHNA and CDR2 YSLEER come from the germline V gene. CDR3 in amino acids: CASSLFRTGNTEAFF. The CDR3 DNA sequence: TGCGCCAGCAGCCTTTTTCGGACTGGAAACACTGAAGCTTTCTTT.

A single count supports this clonotype. The V call is TRBV24-1, the J call TRBJ2-1; 12 bases map to TRBD2. CDR3 length: 20 residues. Germline CDR1 is KGHDR and CDR2 is SFDVKD. CDR3 protein: CGASDSVPPSGRVSYNEQFF. The CDR3 DNA reads TGTGGGGCCAGTGATTCAGTGCCCCCTAGCGGGAGGGTCTCCTACAATGAGCAGTTCTTC.

Comments on this clonotype: A junction boundary mismatches the germline segment, possibly from a read error. The rearrangement joins TRBV6-2 or TRBV6-3 to TRBJ2-1; 7 positions agree with TRBD2. Germline CDR1 and CDR2: MNHEY and SVGEGT. This CDR3 region has 13 residues. CDR3 DNA sequence: TGTGCCAGCAGTCGCACTAGCGACAATGAGCAGTTGTTC. It encodes CASSRTSDNEQLF.

This clonotype has more than one count but fewer than ten. The chain joins TRBV4-3 to TRBJ2-1; D is perhaps TRBD2 (5 bases). Trimming took 3 bases from V and 0 from J, leaving 15 bases between them. Germline CDR1 and CDR2: LGHNA and YSLEER. The CDR3 runs to 17 residues. The CDR3 DNA is TGCGCCAGCAGCCAGGTTTCGGAGGTGAGCTCCTACAATGAGCAGTTCTTC. Translation gives CASSQVSEVSSYNEQFF.

This clonotype was recorded only once. The rearrangement uses TRBV12-3 or TRBV12-4 and TRBJ2-1; D might be TRBD2 (5 bases). V lost 6 bases and J lost 3, with 15 bases in between. This CDR3 has 15 amino acids. The CDR3 DNA sequence: TGTGCCAGCAGAGTTACTACCGGGGTCTACAATGAGCAGTTCTTC. As protein: CASRVTTGVYNEQFF.

The V gene is TRBV9, the J gene TRBJ2-7, with D perhaps TRBD1 or TRBD2 (5 bases each). V gave up 2 bases and J gave up 2 bases, with 14 bases separating them. Germline assignment: CDR1 SGDLS and CDR2 YYNGEE. The CDR3 sequence is 15 residues long. Here the CDR3 DNA reads TGTGCCAGCAGCGTCAGCCGGGACCACACCTACGAGCAGTACTTC. Residues: CASSVSRDHTYEQYF.

This clonotype was recorded at least ten times. The chain has TRBV15 and TRBJ2-5, with 14 bases fitting TRBD2. CDR1 and CDR2 (germline): LNHNV, YYDKDF (reference sequence). J lost 5 bases, V lost 1 base, and 3 bases had no gene match. The CDR3 is 16 residues long. The CDR3 DNA follows: TGTGCCACCAGCAGAGGACTAGCGGGAGGGGAGGAGACCCAGTACTTC. Translation gives CATSRGLAGGEETQYF. The entire variable domain, with the rest obtained from reference TRBV15 and TRBJ2-5, is as follows: DAMVIQNPRYQVTQFGKPVTLSCSQTLNHNVMYWYQQKSSQAPKLLFHYYDKDFNNEADTPDNFQSRRPNTSFCFLDIRSPGLGDTAMYLCATSRGLAGGEETQYFGPGTRLLVL.

This clonotype has a handful of counts. The V gene is TRBV5-5, the J gene TRBJ2-2, with D perhaps matching TRBD2 (5 bases). Trimming cost V 2 bases and J 7 bases, with 18 bases left between them. The CDR3 covers 16 residues. Germline CDR1 and CDR2: SGHKS and YYEKEE (reference sequence). CDR3 nucleotides: TGTGCCAGCAGCTTCTGGCTAGCAGAGGACGGCGGGGAGCTGTTTTTT. This encodes CASSFWLAEDGGELFF.